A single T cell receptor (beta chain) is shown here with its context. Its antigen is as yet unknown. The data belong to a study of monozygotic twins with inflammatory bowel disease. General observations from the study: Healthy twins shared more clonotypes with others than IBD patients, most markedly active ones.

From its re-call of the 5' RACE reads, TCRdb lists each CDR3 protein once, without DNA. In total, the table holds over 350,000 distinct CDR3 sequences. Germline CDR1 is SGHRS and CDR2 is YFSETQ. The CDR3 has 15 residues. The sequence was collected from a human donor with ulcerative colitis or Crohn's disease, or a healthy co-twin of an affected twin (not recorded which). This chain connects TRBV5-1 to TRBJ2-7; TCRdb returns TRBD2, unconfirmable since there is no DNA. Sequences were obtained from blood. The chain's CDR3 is CASSLTRLAINEQYF.